Listed below are T cell receptor beta chains from one sample, sequenced in a study of shared clonotypes between healthy human individuals. Profiling relied on immunoSEQ multiplex PCR, and the TCRdb table lists in-frame clones only, not all of them. The sample has roughly 2.2 million clones, about 92% seen once. Input material: naive CD4+ T cells from PBMCs. The receptors shown here come from a man aged 18 to 29 in good health. Some clones in this sample may be carry-over from other donors' samples. The CDR3 runs from the conserved cysteine through the conserved F or W. A D gene is named only where the DNA matches it firmly. Clone sizes are given selectively: once, few, many, or a class where the clone is expanded.

TRBV9	TRBJ2-5	NA	NA	17	TGTGCCAGCAGCGTAGCTACAACAGGGTCGACCCAAGAGACCCAGTACTTC	CASSVATTGSTQETQYF
TRBV6-5	TRBJ2-7	NA	NA	14	TGTGCCAGCAGTCTACAGCGTCGGGACTACGAGCAGTACTTC	CASSLQRRDYEQYF
TRBV7-3	TRBJ1-1	NA	NA	14	TGTGCCAGCAGCTCCGCCGGGGCGAACACTGAAGCTTTCTTT	CASSSAGANTEAFF
TRBV7-2	TRBJ1-5	NA	NA	16	TGTGCCAGCAGCTTAGTTGGGGCTAGAGGGGATCAGCCCCAGCATTTT	CASSLVGARGDQPQHF
TRBV7-2	TRBJ1-4	NA	NA	15	TGTGCCAGCAGATTAAGGGGGAATTTGGATGAAAAACTGTTTTTT	CASRLRGNLDEKLFF
TRBV7-3	TRBJ2-2	NA	NA	12	TGTGCCAGCAGCCACCCCCCCGGGGAGCTGTTTTTT	CASSHPPGELFF
TRBV5-8	TRBJ2-7	NA	NA	13	TGTGCCAGCAGCCCAAGAAGGATTTACGAGCAGTACTTC	CASSPRRIYEQYF
TRBV10-3	TRBJ2-5	NA	NA	14	TGTGCCATCAGTGTTAATAGCGGACAAGAGACCCAGTACTTC	CAISVNSGQETQYF
TRBV28	TRBJ2-7	NA	NA	15	TGTGCCAGCAGTGGCATAACGGGACACTTCTACGAGCAGTACTTC	CASSGITGHFYEQYF
TRBV7-2	TRBJ2-7	TRBD1	NA	13	TGTGCCAGCAGCCGACAGGGATCCTACGAGCAGTACTTC	CASSRQGSYEQYF
TRBV7-3	TRBJ2-6	NA	NA	15	TGTGCCAGCAGCTTAACACGTTCTGGGGCCAACGTCCTGACTTTC	CASSLTRSGANVLTF
TRBV6-1	TRBJ2-2	TRBD2	once	15	TGTGCCAGCAGTGACCTGCGGGGGTGGGCCGGGGAGCTGTTTTTT	CASSDLRGWAGELFF
TRBV2	TRBJ2-5	NA	NA	12	TGTGCCAGCAGTGAAGCGCGAGAGACCCAGTACTTC	CASSEARETQYF
TRBV7-6	TRBJ2-1	NA	NA	13	TGTGCCAGCAGCTCTCGAGCAGAGAGTGAGCAGTTCTTC	CASSSRAESEQFF
TRBV5-4	TRBJ2-3	NA	NA	12	TGTGCCAGCAGCCCTCAGAAGGATACGCAGTATTTT	CASSPQKDTQYF
TRBV7-2	TRBJ1-1	NA	NA	13	TGTGCCAGCAGCTTAGGAGTAGCCACTGAAGCTTTCTTT	CASSLGVATEAFF
TRBV18	TRBJ1-2	NA	NA	15	TGTGCCAGCTCACCATCAAGACAGATATCCTATGGCTACACCTTC	CASSPSRQISYGYTF
TRBV5-1	TRBJ2-3	TRBD2	NA	17	TGCGCCAGCAGCTTACCGACTAGCGGGAGGGGCACAGATACGCAGTATTTT	CASSLPTSGRGTDTQYF
TRBV7-6	TRBJ2-3	TRBD2	NA	17	TGTGCCAGCAGCTTAGGAGGACTAGCGGGAGGCCGAGATACGCAGTATTTT	CASSLGGLAGGRDTQYF
TRBV28	TRBJ2-1	NA	NA	13	TGTGCCAGCAGCGCAACCGGGACCACAAGGCAGTTCTTC	CASSATGTTRQFF
TRBV27	TRBJ1-4	NA	NA	17	TGTGCCAGCAGTCCGACTCCTTTTCCAGGGCAGAATGAAAAACTGTTTTTT	CASSPTPFPGQNEKLFF
TRBV19	TRBJ2-7	NA	NA	14	TGTGCCAGTAGTATGGCCTTACCCTCCTACGAGCAGTACTTC	CASSMALPSYEQYF
TRBV25-1	TRBJ1-2	NA	NA	13	TGTGCCAGCACCACGACAGGACTCTATGGCTACACCTTC	CASTTTGLYGYTF
TRBV27	TRBJ2-3	TRBD2	NA	21	TGTGCCAGCAGTTTAATGGATGTAAGAACCGGGCTAGCGGGATACACAGATACGCAGTATTTT	CASSLMDVRTGLAGYTDTQYF
TRBV7-3	TRBJ2-2	NA	once	18	TGTGCCAGCAGCTTAACAGGAACTGCGGGCCCTAACACCGGGGAGCTGTTTTTT	CASSLTGTAGPNTGELFF
TRBV9	TRBJ1-3	NA	once	14	TGTGCCAGCAGCGTAGAAGGGTTTGGAAACACCATATATTTT	CASSVEGFGNTIYF
TRBV9	TRBJ2-3	NA	once	13	TGTGCCAGCAGCGTAGGGCTCACAGATACGCAGTATTTT	CASSVGLTDTQYF
TRBV7-2	TRBJ2-5	TRBD2	NA	15	TGTGCCAGCAGCTCCCGGACTAGCGCCCAAGAGACCCAGTACTTC	CASSSRTSAQETQYF
TRBV28	TRBJ1-5	NA	few	12	TGTGCCAGCAGTTTACCGGCCCAGCCCCAGCATTTT	CASSLPAQPQHF
TRBV6-5	TRBJ2-5	TRBD1	NA	15	TGTGCCAGCAGTTCCGGACAGGGGAGGAGGGAGACCCAGTACTTC	CASSSGQGRRETQYF
TRBV12-5	TRBJ2-1	TRBD1	NA	16	TGTGCTAGTGGTTTGGCTACCGGGACAGGAACCGCTGAGCAGTTCTTC	CASGLATGTGTAEQFF
TRBV28	TRBJ2-7	NA	NA	12	TGTGCCAGCAGCATTCCGGGATACGAGCAGTACTTC	CASSIPGYEQYF
TRBV6-1	TRBJ2-7	NA	NA	13	TGTGCCAGCAGGCCCGACAACCCCTACGAGCAGTACTTC	CASRPDNPYEQYF
TRBV9	TRBJ2-1	TRBD2	NA	15	TGTGCCAGCAGCGTTAGCGGGAAGATCTACAATGAGCAGTTCTTC	CASSVSGKIYNEQFF
TRBV25-1	TRBJ1-4	NA	NA	13	TGTGCCACCTCGGAGGGAGCGTTGCAAAAACTGTTTTTT	CATSEGALQKLFF
TRBV5-1	TRBJ1-1	NA	NA	13	TGCGCCAGCAGTAAAATGAGCGGGACTGAAGCTTTCTTT	CASSKMSGTEAFF
TRBV6-6	TRBJ1-3	NA	NA	12	TGTGCCAGCAGTGGACCTGGAAACACCATATATTTT	CASSGPGNTIYF